What follows is one T cell receptor beta chain and its context. Likely a read error: the CDR3 ends without its conserved phenylalanine or tryptophan. The DNA is omitted, as the CDR3 cannot be located on it reliably, and the CDR3 follows TCRdb's listing. This sample is drawn from a study of T cells in Graves' hyperthyroidism and ophthalmopathy. The CDR3 is 9 amino acids in total, end residues counted. Germline V gene data show CDR1 as SNHLY and CDR2 as FYNNEI. Amplification targeted TCR beta CDR3 regions from RNA transcripts. A first-round RT-PCR of the TCR CDR3 used the HTBI primer set. TCRdb redid the calling of the multiplex PCR reads with MiXCR, one entry per CDR3 protein. Here the sample spans over 650,000 distinct CDR3 sequences, just under 45% being singletons.

This rearrangement joins TRBV2 to TRBJ1-1; the D segment call TRBD1 is taken from the table without a DNA check. The TCR sequence derives from an adult man with Graves' disease, either hyperthyroidism or ophthalmopathy (not recorded which). The source material was peripheral blood or thyroid tissue (not recorded which). The CDR3 spells CASSGDSAY.